The source of this T cell receptor beta chain is a study of CD8 T cells in ankylosing spondylitis. Regarding the study as a whole: CD8+ by phenotype, disease-linked clones were relatively rare in peripheral blood. Typical of ankylosing spondylitis blood, it appeared, was a TCR beta motif of under 10 highly homologous variants. The authors reported significant enrichment of disease-linked clones in matched ankylosing spondylitis synovial fluid.

This clonotype came up many times. Its target is unknown. The TCR beta libraries were generated through quantitative 5'-RACE incorporating molecular barcodes. From the 5' RACE reads, TCRdb called clonotypes with MiXCR, one entry per CDR3 protein. The sample records 150,000 to 200,000 distinct CDR3 sequences, 10% to 15% being singletons. The source is a female donor with ankylosing spondylitis or in good health (not recorded which). Sequencing was performed on blood, either unsorted or a sorted T cell fraction (not recorded which).

DNA for the CDR3: TGTGCCAGCAGCCGCGATGCGGGCAATCAGCCCCAGCATTTT. Translating it yields CASSRDAGNQPQHF. This chain connects TRBV3-1 to TRBJ1-5, with D unresolved. Germline CDR1 reads LGHDT; CDR2 reads YNNKEL (reference sequence). This CDR3 has 14 amino acids. Trimming left V 4 bases short and J 2 bases short, with 9 bases between.